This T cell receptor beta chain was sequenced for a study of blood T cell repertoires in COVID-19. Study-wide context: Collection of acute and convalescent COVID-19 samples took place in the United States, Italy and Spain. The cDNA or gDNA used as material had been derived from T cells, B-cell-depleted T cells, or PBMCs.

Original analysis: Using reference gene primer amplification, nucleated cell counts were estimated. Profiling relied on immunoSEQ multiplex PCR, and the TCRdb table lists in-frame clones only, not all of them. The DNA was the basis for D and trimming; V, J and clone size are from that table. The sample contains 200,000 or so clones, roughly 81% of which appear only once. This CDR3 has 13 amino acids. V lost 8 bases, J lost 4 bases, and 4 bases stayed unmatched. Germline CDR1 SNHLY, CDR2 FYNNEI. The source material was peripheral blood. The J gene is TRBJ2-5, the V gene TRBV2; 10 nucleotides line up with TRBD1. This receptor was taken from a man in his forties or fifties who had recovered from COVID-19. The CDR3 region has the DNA TGTGCCAGCCTCCGGGACAGGGGAGAGACCCAGTACTTC. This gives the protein CASLRDRGETQYF.